This T cell receptor (beta chain) was identified in a study of blood T cell repertoires in COVID-19. Background on the study: The United States, Italy and Spain supplied acute and convalescent COVID-19 samples. PBMCs, B-cell-depleted T cells, or T cells provided the cDNA or gDNA that made up the material.

Authors' analysis steps: Amplification of reference gene primers provided the estimated nucleated cell counts. Produced via immunoSEQ multiplex PCR; TCRdb's table is partial and in-frame only. That table supplies the V and J calls and clone size; D and trimming were determined from the DNA. The table shows roughly 220,000 clones, with less than 90% occurring only once. This clone turned up a few times. Deletions cut 8 bases from V and 3 bases from J, with 23 bases between. The CDR3 consists of 17 residues. Germline values: CDR1 LNHDA, CDR2 SQIVND (reference sequence). Sequencing was carried out using peripheral blood. The source is an older woman who had recovered from COVID-19. The gene calls are TRBV19 and TRBJ2-4; maybe TRBD1 (5 bases). The CDR3 bases are TGTGCCAGTCGAACAGGATCAGATAGATTTGGCAAAAACATTCAGTACTTC. Translating gives CASRTGSDRFGKNIQYF.